This T cell receptor (beta chain) appears in the sequencing data of a study of blood T cell repertoires in COVID-19. Turning to the study itself: There were acute and convalescent COVID-19 samples, and they came from the United States, Italy and Spain. T cells, B-cell-depleted T cells, or PBMCs provided the cDNA or gDNA that served as material.

In the original workflow: Amplification of reference gene primers provided the estimated nucleated cell counts. Assay: immunoSEQ multiplex PCR; the TCRdb copy retains only in-frame clones and omits some. V and J calls and clone size are given by that table; D and trimming were obtained from the DNA. The sample yields roughly 40,000 clones, approximately 80% seen once. V dropped 6 bases and J dropped 5; count of bases not matched to a gene: 4. Germline assignment: CDR1 ENHRY and CDR2 SYGVKD. CDR3 length equals 14 residues. The clonotype originates from a human donor with acute or convalescent COVID-19. The donor label of this sample is uncertain. Sequencing input: peripheral blood. The chain joins TRBV10-3 to TRBJ2-2; 9 bases agree with TRBD1. CDR3 amino acids: CAIRVQGATGELFF. In DNA form, the CDR3 reads TGTGCCATCAGAGTACAGGGGGCGACCGGGGAGCTGTTTTTT.